This TCR beta chain came from a study of T cells in Graves' hyperthyroidism and ophthalmopathy (dated by TCRdb to the late 2010s). Regarding the research as a whole: Peripheral blood samples were taken at initial diagnosis, before any treatment was given. To identify distinguishing TCR V-J signatures, a discovery cohort of 100 or so patients was used, comprising some 45 with Graves' ophthalmopathy and 57 with stable Graves' hyperthyroidism. Prospective prediction of ophthalmopathy was tested in an independent validation cohort of fewer than 20 hyperthyroidism patients and some 17 patients who later progressed to ophthalmopathy. For training and testing, the 80 to 100 patients in the discovery cohort were randomly divided in a 7:3 ratio. In addition, the study compared T-cell repertoires in thyroid tissue and in blood from about six Graves' hyperthyroidism patients. Following sampling, methimazole starting at 30 mg daily was given to hyperthyroidism patients, and high-dose intravenous methylprednisolone was given to ophthalmopathy patients. The paper reports TCR Vbeta CDR3 sequencing of fewer than 150 peripheral blood samples: 43 ophthalmopathy, some 80 hyperthyroidism and some 17 progressor patients.

The TCR beta CDR3 regions were amplified from RNA transcripts. For the first round of RT-PCR on the TCR CDR3, the HTBI primer set was used together with the Qiagen OneStep RT-PCR kit. Libraries were constructed in a second round of multiplex PCR, after which size selection and purification were performed. Paired-end sequencing of the libraries was performed with 100 bp reads on an Illumina HiSeq2000. From the authors' description of their analysis: SOAPnuke was used to process the raw data, with reads discarded if the reads contained adapters or uncalled bases, had a mean Phred below 15, or lacked an exact constant-primer or identifier match. COPE v1.2.5 was used to merge high-quality paired reads, and clonotypes were defined as unique nucleotide sequences. Clonotypes were aligned to IMGT TRBV, TRBD and TRBJ reference segments using MiTCR v1.1. Analysis was restricted to V-J combinations with a frequency above 0.0001, which covered roughly 99% of repertoires. The TCS score was defined as the ratio of F50 (clonal expansion) to E x V (chaos), calculated using BLOSUM62-based TCRdist between CDR3 peptides within each V-J. Welch's t-statistics and random forest reduced roughly 540 V-J features to about 12, which were used in a naive Bayes classifier (R e1071). Using fastp trimming at Q25 and MiXCR clonotype assembly, TCRdb reanalyzed the public sequencing data and kept in-frame beta chains. Every CDR3 protein is listed once, alongside the most common genes and DNA of its rows. The V and J calls and clone size are TCRdb's, not the authors'. The sample table records hundreds of thousands of distinct CDR3 sequences; about 15% of these occur just once. The leading ten clones occupy 13% of the sample.

Regarding this clonotype: This clone's antigen is unknown. At one end, the junction sequence differs from germline, possibly due to a read error.

Ophthalmopathy patients had moderately to severely active disease, Clinical Activity Score of at least 3, NOSPECS grade of at least 4, and duration under 3 months. Exclusion was applied to patients with uncontrolled infections, other autoimmune diseases, pregnancy or lactation. Diagnoses were established on the basis of clinical symptoms, serum thyroxine and TRAb, thyroid ultrasound, and orbital computed tomography. PBMCs were separated from under 11 ml of fresh peripheral blood using Ficoll-Paque density gradient centrifugation. Total RNA was extracted with Trizol reagent, and quality was checked on an Agilent 2100 Bioanalyzer. The investigation overall reported the following: In validation, progression to ophthalmopathy was predicted by the model with about 70% sensitivity and 72.22% specificity, a median of about 6.8 months before onset. A 13 V-J signature model separated ophthalmopathy from stable hyperthyroidism, with 87.88% sensitivity and roughly 84% specificity in cross-validation and 80%/75% in testing. No statistical method was used to set the sample size in advance, and investigators knew the group allocation. Most expanded thyroid clonotypes (frequency above 0.001) were also detected in blood, suggesting blood repertoires may reflect thyroid immune responses.

The source of this sequence is a young man with Graves' ophthalmopathy. Source material: blood.

The DNA sequence is as follows: TGTGCCCGCAGGGGGAGGGGGGGATACAATGAGCAGTTCTTC. This encodes CARRGRGGYNEQFF. The chain couples TRBV5-4 to TRBJ2-1; the D gene is tentatively TRBD1 or TRBD2, each matching 7 bases. The cysteine opens and the phenylalanine closes a CDR3 of 14 amino acids. The retained sequence is limited to the CDR3, 42 bases, with the frame set at the first base. For CDR1 and CDR2, the germline V gene (reference sequence) lists SGHNT and YYREEE.